The 13 T cell receptor beta chains given below trace back to one sample, sequenced in a study of blood T cell repertoires in COVID-19. Some clones are missing from TCRdb's copy, which holds only in-frame ones; the method was immunoSEQ multiplex PCR. The table lists approximately 260,000 clones, approximately 89% of them singletons. Material: peripheral blood. These receptors all come from a woman in her seventies with COVID-19, enrolled during active disease.

As DNA, the CDR3 is TGTGCCAGCAGATCGACGGGACAAGAGACCCAGTACTTC. Translating it yields CASRSTGQETQYF. The gene calls are TRBV11-3 and TRBJ2-5, with D tentatively TRBD2 (5 bases). Germline V CDR1 and CDR2: SGHNT, YENEEA. Trimming removed 6 bases at V and 2 bases at J, with 10 bases between. This CDR3 is built from 13 residues.

This sequence joins TRBV7-2 and TRBJ1-4; D gene ambiguous. In germline, CDR1 is SGHTA, CDR2 FQGNSA. The CDR3 is 14 residues long. Trimming shortened V by 1 base and J by 3 bases, and 6 bases separated the two germline ends. CDR3 DNA sequence: TGTGCCAGCAGCTTAGGCCGAGCTAATGAAAAACTGTTTTTT. This sequence encodes CASSLGRANEKLFF.

The chain has TRBV25-1 and TRBJ1-6, with 9 bases identical to TRBD1. V was clipped by 7 bases and J by 7 bases; unmatched bases: 8. The CDR3 runs 15 residues. Germline lookup yields CDR1 MGHDK and CDR2 SYGVNS. The CDR3 sequence: CASIIPGQGNSPLHF. The DNA of the CDR3 is TGTGCCAGCATTATTCCGGGACAGGGAAATTCACCCCTCCACTTT.

Comments on this clone: Other nucleotide sequences from this sample produce the same CDR3. This CDR3 is CASSLEGTGNGYTF. CDR3 in DNA: TGTGCCAGCAGCTTAGAAGGGACAGGGAACGGCTACACCTTC. The chain joins TRBV7-9 to TRBJ1-2, with 9 positions matching TRBD1. This CDR3 is 14 amino acids long. V trimming: 1 base; J trimming: 8 bases; junction bases outside the gene matches: 5. From germline, CDR1 is SEHNR and CDR2 FQNEAQ (reference sequence).

V usage is TRBV6-5 and J usage is TRBJ2-7; tentatively, D is TRBD1 (8 bases). CDR1 and CDR2 from the germline V gene are MNHEY and SVGAGI. The CDR3 is 14 residues long. V shed 4 bases and J shed 5 bases, with 15 bases lying between them. The CDR3 sequence is CASSFQQGGDEQYF. The CDR3 DNA follows: TGTGCCAGCAGTTTCCAACAGGGGGGGGACGAGCAGTACTTC.

The rearrangement links TRBV6-5 to TRBJ1-4; 8 bases fit TRBD1. The CDR3 is 15 amino acids. Looked up from germline, CDR1 is MNHEY and CDR2 is SVGAGI. With 7 bases clipped from V and 5 bases from J, the junction kept 9 bases outside the gene matches. CDR3 DNA sequence: TGTGCCAGCAAGAACAGGGGGAGCTACAATGAAAAACTGTTTTTT. Translated, it gives CASKNRGSYNEKLFF.

V and J are TRBV18 and TRBJ1-4, with 8 bases lining up with TRBD1. Trimming cost V 1 base and J 6 bases; bases outside gene matches: 4. Germline values: CDR1 KGHSH, CDR2 LQKENI. This CDR3 spans 15 amino acids. The CDR3 reads CASSPQPDRDEKLFF. The CDR3 region has the DNA TGTGCCAGCTCACCACAACCGGACAGGGATGAAAAACTGTTTTTT.

The gene calls are TRBV5-1 and TRBJ2-1; 12 nucleotides match TRBD2. V shed 5 bases, J shed 8 bases, and the junction held 8 bases outside the gene matches. Germline CDR1 and CDR2: SGHRS and YFSETQ. The CDR3 is made up of 15 amino acids. The CDR3 nucleotides read TGCGCCAGCAGTACGACTAGCGGGAGTTTTGATGAGCAGTTCTTC. Its translation is CASSTTSGSFDEQFF.

The chain joins TRBV10-3 to TRBJ1-5, with D possibly TRBD1 on 6 matching bases. The length of the CDR3 is 14 residues. Trimming removed 3 bases at V and 5 bases at J, with 11 bases between. The germline V gene has CDR1 ENHRY and CDR2 SYGVKD. In nucleotides, the CDR3 is TGTGCCATCAGTGAAGGGCAGGGGTATCAGCCCCAGCATTTT. Its protein is CAISEGQGYQPQHF.

V gene TRBV3-1 (or the pseudogene TRBV3-2) combines with J gene TRBJ1-1; the match to TRBD1 covers 12 bases. Per the germline V gene, CDR1 is LGHDT and CDR2 is YNNKEL (reference sequence). This CDR3 comprises 18 residues. The trim removed 0 bases at V and 6 bases at J, leaving 11 bases unmatched. CDR3 coding DNA: TGTGCCAGCAGCCAAGATACGGGGACAGGGGGCCTCCCTTCTGAAGCTTTCTTT. Protein product: CASSQDTGTGGLPSEAFF.

This chain joins TRBV5-1 and TRBJ2-1; 11 positions match TRBD2. V trimming: 2 bases; J trimming: 0 bases; junction bases outside the gene matches: 7. CDR1 SGHRS and CDR2 YFSETQ come from the germline V gene. The CDR3 runs to 18 residues. CDR3 DNA sequence: TGCGCCAGCAGCTTCCTAGCGGGAGGCGCGATCTCCTACAATGAGCAGTTCTTC. Its translation: CASSFLAGGAISYNEQFF.

V is TRBV6-5 and J is TRBJ1-6; D is undetermined. This CDR3 has 13 residues. V was shortened by 4 bases and J by 13 bases, with 14 bases between the two germline ends. Germline V CDR1 and CDR2: MNHEY, SVGAGI. The CDR3 sequence is CASSFSLDGPLHF. Here the CDR3 DNA reads TGTGCCAGCAGTTTTTCCTTAGACGGGCCCCTCCACTTT.

This clone has a single count. The chain has TRBV4-2 and TRBJ2-7; 11 nucleotides match TRBD2. The CDR3 has 15 residues. V was clipped by 0 bases and J by 2 bases; unmatched bases: 0. The germline CDR1 and CDR2 sequences are LGHNA and YNFKEQ. The CDR3 region has the DNA TGTGCCAGCAGCCAAGATAGCGGGGGGGCCTACGAGCAGTACTTC. Translating it yields CASSQDSGGAYEQYF.